The TCR beta chain under discussion was sequenced for a study of T cells in Graves' hyperthyroidism and ophthalmopathy. Study-wide context: The blood sample was taken at first diagnosis, before treatment began.

The investigators amplified TCR beta CDR3 regions from RNA transcripts. Carried out on the TCR CDR3, a first-round RT-PCR used the HTBI primer set. TCRdb reprocessed the multiplex PCR reads with MiXCR, giving one entry per CDR3 protein. Seen here are around 620,000 distinct CDR3 sequences, around 16% observed once, and the top ten hold 3% to 4.5%. The study defined stable Graves' hyperthyroidism as no ophthalmopathy progression within 18 months. Each patient was aged 18 to 65 and had newly diagnosed hyperthyroidism of under 2 months' duration. Study-wide points: In validation, the model predicted ophthalmopathy. These predictions came a median approximately 5.9 months before onset.

This clonotype was seen ten or more times. The antigen is undetermined. The CDR3 has 13 amino acids. The germline V and J ends were trimmed by 1 base and 3 bases, with 7 bases remaining between them. Germline V CDR1 and CDR2: SGHTA, FQGNSA. The V call is TRBV7-2, the J call TRBJ2-7; D unresolved. The sequence derives from a woman aged 25-40 years with Graves' hyperthyroidism. The sequenced sample consisted of blood. The CDR3 bases are TGTGCCAGCAGCTTAGAACCAGGCTACGAGCAGTACTTC. It is translated as CASSLEPGYEQYF.